The T cell receptor (beta chain) described here comes from a study of cytomegalovirus exposure and HLA in healthy donors. About the research overall: In a later analysis, the approximately 120 validation repertoires were reported to have used the same platform as the roughly 610 first-cohort repertoires.

This clone was observed a few times. Trimming shortened V by 3 bases and J by 8 bases, and 16 bases separated the two germline ends. Per the germline V gene, CDR1 is LGHNA and CDR2 is YSLEER. This CDR3 contains 15 residues. The repertoire was sequenced with immunoSEQ multiplex PCR; TCRdb's copy has only in-frame clones and lacks some. The table has tens of thousands of clones, around 94% seen once. The receptor comes from a woman in her late teens or twenties in good health and CMV-seropositive. The chain employs TRBV4-3 and TRBJ1-4; D remains ambiguous. Input material: PBMCs. CDR3 in DNA: TGCGCCAGCAGCCAGGTTCTTCTCTTGGAGGAAAAACTGTTTTTT. Its translation: CASSQVLLLEEKLFF.